Sequencing of this T cell receptor (beta chain) was carried out in a study of blood T cell repertoires in COVID-19. In the authors' methods: By means of reference gene primer amplification, nucleated cell counts were estimated. The assay was immunoSEQ multiplex PCR, and TCRdb's table has in-frame clones only and misses some. V and J calls and clone size are copied from that table; D and trimming were computed from the DNA. The top ten clones hold 1.3% of a sample with about 220,000 clones, roughly 83% of them seen once. The sample was PBMCs or T cells enriched from blood (not recorded which). This clonotype was obtained from a woman between 40 and 55 years old with acute COVID-19.

CDR3 sequence reads: CAWRPWGQSGNTIYF. CDR3 nucleotide sequence: TGTGCCTGGAGACCTTGGGGGCAATCTGGAAACACCATATATTTT. The genes are TRBV30 and TRBJ1-3, with D possibly TRBD1 on 6 matching bases. Trimming pared 3 bases from V and 1 base from J, leaving 13 bases between. Germline assignment: CDR1 GTSNPN and CDR2 SVGIG (reference sequence). The length of the CDR3 is 15 residues. Drawing the rest from reference TRBV30 and TRBJ1-3, the complete variable domain is SQTIHQWPATLVQPVGSPLSLECTVEGTSNPNLYWYRQAAGRGLQLLFYSVGIGQISSEVPQNLSASRPQDRQFILSSKKLLLSDSGFYLCAWRPWGQSGNTIYFGEGSWLTVV.